This T cell receptor (beta chain) stems from a study of human T cells and chemical hapten exposure listed by TCRdb under 2021. For the study in its entirety: For sensitization, 2% DPC in acetone was applied to a roughly 2 cm by roughly 2 cm area of upper inner arm skin. Throughout the study period of about 22 weeks, patients also received therapeutic DPC doses to the scalp every week. Patch testing was performed on the upper back with Finn chambers containing 0.01% DPC, and the patch tests were scored after 6 days according to International Contact Dermatitis Research Group standards. The patient cohort, mostly female, included alopecia areata with under or over 50% scalp involvement, alopecia totalis and alopecia universalis. The libraries were sequenced as a pool, and the TCR yield per sample differed mostly because of small variations in library volumes within the pool. In alopecia patients, the study followed how the peripheral blood TCR repertoire changed in vivo over primary and secondary sensitization to diphenylcyclopropenone (DPC), a hapten. Blood samples were taken from patients before sensitization (week 0) and at 2, 6 and about 24 weeks after DPC sensitization. Some 29 alopecia patients gave blood for TCR sequencing at one to four time points (pre-sensitization, 2, 6 and 24 weeks).

The cysteine opens and the phenylalanine closes a CDR3 of 15 amino acids. The only DNA kept is the CDR3, 45 bases in frame from the first base. The junction carries 17 bases between V and J, which are trimmed by 5 bases and 5 bases respectively. The germline V gene (reference sequence) gives CDR1 as SEHNR and CDR2 as FQNEAQ. The library was prepared using RACE. These reads were obtained on a NextSeq 500. Library preparation attached unique molecular identifiers to individual cDNA molecules for quantitative, reproducible TCR counting. For every blood RNA sample, sequencing covered both the TCR alpha and TCR beta chains. In the original analysis: Samples had a median of roughly 87,000 TCRs, with a range from about 23,224 to 700,000. The Decombinator software suite was used to annotate the V, J and CDR3 of the TCR reads. For PS versus PT1 abundance plots, all samples were subsampled to the same number of TCRs (28,000). Expanded TCRs were defined as absent before sensitization and observed at least eight times at the 2-week time point. TCRdb reworked the public reads: Q25 trimming with fastp, MiXCR clone assembly, productive beta chains retained. Rows matching on CDR3 protein sequence are summarized as one entry with the most common DNA and genes. The V and J calls follow TCRdb's processing rather than the paper's. A total of some 70,000 distinct CDR3 sequences appear in this sample, approximately 11% of them only once. The ten largest clonotypes hold roughly 5.2% of the sample.

The time point label, as the study defines it: pre-sensitization, week 0. The treatment or condition label, read with the paper, signifies: therapeutic diphenylcyclopropenone sensitization with weekly scalp DPC. At every patch-test visit, the blood draw took place before the patch test was put on. Eligible patients were aged 18 to 70, diagnosed with alopecia, deemed suitable for DPC therapy, and excluded if pregnant. Unfractionated whole blood was collected in Tempus Blood RNA tubes, and total RNA was extracted from that blood. This clonotype was picked up many times. Its target antigen remains unknown. No much larger clonotype is one base removed from it; base qualities were not supplied. General study outcomes and caveats: A positive correlation was found between the number of PT1 expanded TCRs and patch test score, with significance reached at thresholds 8, 16 and 32 but not 4. After repeated subsampling, changes were observed in the strength of the expansion versus patch-test correlation and in the threshold at which the correlation became significant. The number of TCRs above 1 in 1000 frequency did not change with DPC sensitization; there was no evidence of global repertoire structure alterations. Significantly more large CDR3 similarity clusters were formed by expanded TCRs than by pre-sensitization or healthy control sets, consistent with antigen-driven responses. Because all patients had alopecia, a presumed autoimmune disease, the immune response of the patients might differ from that of healthy individuals.

The chain joins TRBV7-9 to TRBJ2-3; TRBD2 is perhaps the D gene, given 5 matching bases. The sequence derives from a woman in her 50s with alopecia areata. Some clones in this sample may be carry-over from other donors' samples. Sequencing used whole blood, obtained in connection with sensitization to the hapten diphenylcyclopropenone (DPC). The sequenced DNA is TGTGCCAGCAGCACACGGACTTTTTCGGGAGATACGCAGTATTTT. The resulting protein is CASSTRTFSGDTQYF.